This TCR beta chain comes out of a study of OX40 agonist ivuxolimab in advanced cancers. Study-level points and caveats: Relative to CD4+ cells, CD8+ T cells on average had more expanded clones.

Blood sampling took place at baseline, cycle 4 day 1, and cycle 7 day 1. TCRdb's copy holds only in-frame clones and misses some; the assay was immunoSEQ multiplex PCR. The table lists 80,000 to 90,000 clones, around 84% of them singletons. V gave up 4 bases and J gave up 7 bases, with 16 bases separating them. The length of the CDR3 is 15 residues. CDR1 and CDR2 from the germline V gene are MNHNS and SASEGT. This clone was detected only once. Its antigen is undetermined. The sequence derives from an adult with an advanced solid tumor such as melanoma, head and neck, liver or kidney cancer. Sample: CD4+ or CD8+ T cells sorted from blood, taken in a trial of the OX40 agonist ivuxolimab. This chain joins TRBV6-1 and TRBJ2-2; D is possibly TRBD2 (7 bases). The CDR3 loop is CASSGRGRGGGELFF. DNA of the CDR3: TGTGCCAGCAGTGGGCGGGGGCGCGGTGGCGGGGAGCTGTTTTTT.